The clone carrying this T cell receptor beta chain came up a few times. No antigen is known for it. The record originates from a study of vaccination and CD4 T cells after COVID-19. Study at large: A positive SARS-CoV-2 nasal swab PCR result was recorded for each convalescent patient; about nine were mild and one severe.

Treatment here: roughly 10-day PBMC culture with coronavirus spike peptide pools or control peptides (ViraFEST assay). CD4+ T cells that had been cultured provided DNA sequenced with the Oncomine TCR Beta short-read assay. TCRdb re-called the PCR reads with MiXCR, one entry per CDR3 protein. This sample has under 20,000 distinct CDR3 sequences, with approximately 53% found just once. The V end lost 8 bases, the J end lost 0 bases, and 18 bases lay between the germline ends. The CDR3 extends over 16 amino acids. Germline V gene sequence: CDR1 LNHDA, CDR2 SQIVND (reference sequence). Sequencing was performed on CD4+ T cells from blood, cultured in vitro, taken before SARS-CoV-2 vaccination. J is TRBJ2-3 and V is TRBV19; tentative D call: TRBD1 (6 bases). This clonotype was obtained from a human donor who had recovered from COVID-19. The CDR3 DNA follows: TGTGCCAGTCTGGGGACGGGACACCCTAGCACAGATACGCAGTATTTT. Translation gives CASLGTGHPSTDTQYF.